This section outlines one T cell receptor beta chain sequence together with its context. Antigen specificity is unknown. These data are taken from a study of T cell responses to AZD1222 COVID-19 vaccine. From germline, CDR1 is SGHVS and CDR2 FNYEAQ. Between the trimmed V and J ends, which lost 1 base and 0 bases, there was a span of 10 bases. CDR3 length: 16 amino acids. Study-wide points: Repertoire samples came only from after the peak T cell response. AZD1222 recipients seropositive at baseline numbered only six or seven.

Sequencing used immunoSEQ multiplex PCR; TCRdb keeps in-frame clones, though not all of them. The repertoire includes about 120,000 clones, roughly nine tenths of them detected once, and roughly 4.5% sits in the top ten. The J gene is TRBJ1-3, the V gene TRBV7-6, with D hard to call. The clonotype was recovered from an adult in good health. Sequencing used peripheral blood, obtained on day 0 of AZD1222 vaccination. The CDR3 DNA sequence: TGTGCCAGCAGCTTAGGTTCCCACCTCTCTGGAAACACCATATATTTT. Its translation: CASSLGSHLSGNTIYF.